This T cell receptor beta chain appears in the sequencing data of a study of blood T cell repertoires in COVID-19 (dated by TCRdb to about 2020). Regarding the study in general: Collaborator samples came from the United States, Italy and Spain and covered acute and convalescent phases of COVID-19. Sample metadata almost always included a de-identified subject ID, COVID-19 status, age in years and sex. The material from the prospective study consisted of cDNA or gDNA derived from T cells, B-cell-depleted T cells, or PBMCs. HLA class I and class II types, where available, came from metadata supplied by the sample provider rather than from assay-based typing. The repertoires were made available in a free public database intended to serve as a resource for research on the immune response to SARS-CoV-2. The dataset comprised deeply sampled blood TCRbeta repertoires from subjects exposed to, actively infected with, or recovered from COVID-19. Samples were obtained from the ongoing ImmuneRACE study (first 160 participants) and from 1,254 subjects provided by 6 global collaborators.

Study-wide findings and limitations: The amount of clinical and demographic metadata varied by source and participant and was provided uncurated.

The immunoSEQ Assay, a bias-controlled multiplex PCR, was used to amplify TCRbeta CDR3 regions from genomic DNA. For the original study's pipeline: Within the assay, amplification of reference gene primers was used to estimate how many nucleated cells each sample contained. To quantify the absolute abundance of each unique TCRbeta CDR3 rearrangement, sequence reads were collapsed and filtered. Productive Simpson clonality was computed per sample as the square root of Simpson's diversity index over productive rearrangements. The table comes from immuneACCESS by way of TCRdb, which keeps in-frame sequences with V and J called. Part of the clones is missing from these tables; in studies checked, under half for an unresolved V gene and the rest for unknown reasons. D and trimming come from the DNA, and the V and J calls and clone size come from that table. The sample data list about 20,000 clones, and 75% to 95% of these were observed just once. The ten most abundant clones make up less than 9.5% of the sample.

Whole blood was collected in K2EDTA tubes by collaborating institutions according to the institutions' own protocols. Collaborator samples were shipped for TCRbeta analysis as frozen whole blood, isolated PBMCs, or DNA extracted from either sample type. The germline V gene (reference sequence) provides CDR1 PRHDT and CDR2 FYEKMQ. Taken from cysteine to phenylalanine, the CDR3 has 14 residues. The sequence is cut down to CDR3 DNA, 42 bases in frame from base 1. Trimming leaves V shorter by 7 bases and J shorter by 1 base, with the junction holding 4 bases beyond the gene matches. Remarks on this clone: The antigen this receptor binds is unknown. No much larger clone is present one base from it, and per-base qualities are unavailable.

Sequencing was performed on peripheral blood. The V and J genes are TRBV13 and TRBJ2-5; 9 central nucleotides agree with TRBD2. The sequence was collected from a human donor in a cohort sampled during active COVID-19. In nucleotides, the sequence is TGTGCCAGCACTTTACTAGCGGGCCAAGAGACCCAGTACTTC. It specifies CASTLLAGQETQYF.